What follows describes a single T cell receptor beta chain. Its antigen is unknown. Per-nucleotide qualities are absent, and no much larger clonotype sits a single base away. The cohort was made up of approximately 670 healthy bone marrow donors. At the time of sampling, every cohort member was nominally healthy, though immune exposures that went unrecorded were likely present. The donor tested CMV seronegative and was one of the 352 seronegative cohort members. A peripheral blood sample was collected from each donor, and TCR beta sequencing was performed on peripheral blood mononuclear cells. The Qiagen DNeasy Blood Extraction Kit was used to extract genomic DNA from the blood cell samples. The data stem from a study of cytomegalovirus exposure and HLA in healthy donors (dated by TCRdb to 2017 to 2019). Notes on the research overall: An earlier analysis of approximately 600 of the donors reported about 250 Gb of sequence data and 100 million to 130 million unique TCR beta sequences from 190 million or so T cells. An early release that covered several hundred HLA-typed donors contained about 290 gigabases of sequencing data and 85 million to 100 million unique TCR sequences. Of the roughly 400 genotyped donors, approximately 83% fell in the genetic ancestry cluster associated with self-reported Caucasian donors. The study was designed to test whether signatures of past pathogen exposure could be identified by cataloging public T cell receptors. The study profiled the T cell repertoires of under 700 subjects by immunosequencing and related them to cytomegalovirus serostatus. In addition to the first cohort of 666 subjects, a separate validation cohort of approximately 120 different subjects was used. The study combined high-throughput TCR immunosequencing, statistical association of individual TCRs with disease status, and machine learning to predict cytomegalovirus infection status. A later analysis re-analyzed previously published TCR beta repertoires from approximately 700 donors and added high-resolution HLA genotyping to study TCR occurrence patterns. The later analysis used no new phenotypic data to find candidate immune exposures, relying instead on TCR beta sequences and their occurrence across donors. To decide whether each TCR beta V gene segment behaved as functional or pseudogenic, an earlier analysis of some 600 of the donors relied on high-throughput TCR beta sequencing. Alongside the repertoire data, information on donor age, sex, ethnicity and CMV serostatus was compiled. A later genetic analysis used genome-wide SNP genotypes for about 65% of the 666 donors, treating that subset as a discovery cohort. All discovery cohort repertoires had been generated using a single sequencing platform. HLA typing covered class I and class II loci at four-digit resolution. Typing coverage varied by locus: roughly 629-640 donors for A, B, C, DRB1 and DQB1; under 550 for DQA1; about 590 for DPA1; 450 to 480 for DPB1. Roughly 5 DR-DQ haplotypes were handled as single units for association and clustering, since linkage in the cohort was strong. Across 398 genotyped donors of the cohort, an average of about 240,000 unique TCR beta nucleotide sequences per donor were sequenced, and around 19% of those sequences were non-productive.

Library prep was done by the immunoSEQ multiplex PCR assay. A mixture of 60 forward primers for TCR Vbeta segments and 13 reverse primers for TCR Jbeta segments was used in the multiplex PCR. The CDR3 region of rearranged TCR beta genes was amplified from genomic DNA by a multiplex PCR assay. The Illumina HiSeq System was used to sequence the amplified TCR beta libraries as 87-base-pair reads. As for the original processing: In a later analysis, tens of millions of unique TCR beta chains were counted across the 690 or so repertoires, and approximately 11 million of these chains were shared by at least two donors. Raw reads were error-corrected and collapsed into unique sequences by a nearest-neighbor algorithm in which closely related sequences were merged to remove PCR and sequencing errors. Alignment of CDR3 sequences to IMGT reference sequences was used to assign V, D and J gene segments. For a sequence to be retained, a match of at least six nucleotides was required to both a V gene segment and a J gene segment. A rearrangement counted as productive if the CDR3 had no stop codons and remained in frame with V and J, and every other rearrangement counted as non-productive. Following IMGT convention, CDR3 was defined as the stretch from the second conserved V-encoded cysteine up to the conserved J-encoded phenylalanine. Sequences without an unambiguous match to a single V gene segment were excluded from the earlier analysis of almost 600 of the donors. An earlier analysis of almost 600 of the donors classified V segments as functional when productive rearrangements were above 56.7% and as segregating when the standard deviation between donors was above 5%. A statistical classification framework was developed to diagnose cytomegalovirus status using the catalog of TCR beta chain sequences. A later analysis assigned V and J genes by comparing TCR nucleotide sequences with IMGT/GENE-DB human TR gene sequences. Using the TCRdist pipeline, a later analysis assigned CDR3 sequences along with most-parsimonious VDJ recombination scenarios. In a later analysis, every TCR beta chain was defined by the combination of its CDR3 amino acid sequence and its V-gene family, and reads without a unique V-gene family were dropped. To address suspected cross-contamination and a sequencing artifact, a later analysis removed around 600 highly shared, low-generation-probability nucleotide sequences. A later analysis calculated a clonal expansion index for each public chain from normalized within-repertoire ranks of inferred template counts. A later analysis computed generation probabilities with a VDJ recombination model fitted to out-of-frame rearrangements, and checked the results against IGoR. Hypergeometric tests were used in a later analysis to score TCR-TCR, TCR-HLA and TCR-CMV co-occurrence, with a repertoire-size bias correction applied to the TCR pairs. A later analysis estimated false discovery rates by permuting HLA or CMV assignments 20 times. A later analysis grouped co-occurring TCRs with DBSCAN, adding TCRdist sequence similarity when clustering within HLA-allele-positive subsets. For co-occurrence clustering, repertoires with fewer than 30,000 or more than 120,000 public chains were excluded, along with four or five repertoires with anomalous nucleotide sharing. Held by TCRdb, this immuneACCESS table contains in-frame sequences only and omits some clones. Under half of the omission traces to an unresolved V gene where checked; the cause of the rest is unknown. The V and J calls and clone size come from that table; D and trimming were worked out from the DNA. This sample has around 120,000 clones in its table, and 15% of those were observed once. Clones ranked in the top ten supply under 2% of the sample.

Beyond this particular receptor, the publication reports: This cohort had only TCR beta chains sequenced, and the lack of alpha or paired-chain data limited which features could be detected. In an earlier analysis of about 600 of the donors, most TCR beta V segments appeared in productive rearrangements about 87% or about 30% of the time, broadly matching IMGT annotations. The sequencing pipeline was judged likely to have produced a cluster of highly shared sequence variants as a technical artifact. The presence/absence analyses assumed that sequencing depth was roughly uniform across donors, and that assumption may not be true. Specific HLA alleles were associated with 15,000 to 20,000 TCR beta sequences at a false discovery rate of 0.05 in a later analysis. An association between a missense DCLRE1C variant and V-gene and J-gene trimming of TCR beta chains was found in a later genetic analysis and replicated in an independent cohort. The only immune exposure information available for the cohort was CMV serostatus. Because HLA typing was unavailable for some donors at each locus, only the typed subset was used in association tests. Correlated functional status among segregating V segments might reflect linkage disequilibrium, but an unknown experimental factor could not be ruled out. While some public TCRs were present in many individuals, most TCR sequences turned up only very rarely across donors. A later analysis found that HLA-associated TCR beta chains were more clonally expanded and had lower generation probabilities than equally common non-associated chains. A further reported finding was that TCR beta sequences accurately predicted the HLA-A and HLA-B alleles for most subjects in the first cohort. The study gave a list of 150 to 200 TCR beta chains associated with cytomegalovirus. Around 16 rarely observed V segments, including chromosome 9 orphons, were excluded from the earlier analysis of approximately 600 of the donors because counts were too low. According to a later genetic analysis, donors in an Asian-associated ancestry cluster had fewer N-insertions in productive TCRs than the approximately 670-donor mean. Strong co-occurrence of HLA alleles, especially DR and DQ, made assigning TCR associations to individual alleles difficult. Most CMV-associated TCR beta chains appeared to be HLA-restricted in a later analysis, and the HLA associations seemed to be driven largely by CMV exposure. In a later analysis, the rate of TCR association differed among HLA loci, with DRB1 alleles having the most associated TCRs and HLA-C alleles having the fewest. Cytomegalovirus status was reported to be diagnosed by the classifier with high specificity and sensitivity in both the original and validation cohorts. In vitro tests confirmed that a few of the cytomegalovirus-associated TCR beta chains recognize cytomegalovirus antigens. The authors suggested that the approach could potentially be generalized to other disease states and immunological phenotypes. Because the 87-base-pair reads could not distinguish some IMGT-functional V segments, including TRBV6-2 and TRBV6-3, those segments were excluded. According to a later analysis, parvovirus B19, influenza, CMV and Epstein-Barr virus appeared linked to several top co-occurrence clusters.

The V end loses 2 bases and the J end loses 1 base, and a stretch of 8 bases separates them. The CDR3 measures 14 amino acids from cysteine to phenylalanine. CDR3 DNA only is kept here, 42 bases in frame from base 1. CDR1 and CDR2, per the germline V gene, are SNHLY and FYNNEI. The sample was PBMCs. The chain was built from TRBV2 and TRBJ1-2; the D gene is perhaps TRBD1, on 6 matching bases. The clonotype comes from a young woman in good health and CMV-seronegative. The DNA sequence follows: TGTGCCAGCAGTGAAACCAGGGGTAACTATGGCTACACCTTC. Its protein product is CASSETRGNYGYTF.